This T cell receptor (beta chain) emerged from a study of human T cells and chemical hapten exposure. TCRdb re-called the RACE reads through MiXCR, storing one row per CDR3 protein. Among about 42,000 distinct CDR3 sequences listed, around 12% were seen once. Germline CDR1 and CDR2: SGHVS and FNYEAQ. This CDR3 is 15 amino acids long. After removal of 8 bases from V and 6 bases from J, the junction contained 6 bases not matched to a gene. The time point was: pre-sensitization, week 0. The treatment denotes: therapeutic diphenylcyclopropenone sensitization with weekly scalp DPC. Regarding the study as a whole: Among expanded TCRs, significantly more large CDR3 similarity clusters formed than among controls.

This clonotype was seen ten or more times. The antigen remains unidentified. The receptor was isolated from a woman aged 30 to 39 with alopecia areata. Some clones in this sample may be carry-over from other donors' samples. The sequencing here drew on whole blood, taken in connection with sensitization to the hapten diphenylcyclopropenone (DPC). The chain recombines TRBV7-6 with TRBJ2-3, with 15 bases fitting TRBD2. CDR3 loop: CASARTSGRADTQYF. For the CDR3, the DNA is TGTGCCAGCGCCCGGACTAGCGGGAGGGCGGATACGCAGTATTTT.